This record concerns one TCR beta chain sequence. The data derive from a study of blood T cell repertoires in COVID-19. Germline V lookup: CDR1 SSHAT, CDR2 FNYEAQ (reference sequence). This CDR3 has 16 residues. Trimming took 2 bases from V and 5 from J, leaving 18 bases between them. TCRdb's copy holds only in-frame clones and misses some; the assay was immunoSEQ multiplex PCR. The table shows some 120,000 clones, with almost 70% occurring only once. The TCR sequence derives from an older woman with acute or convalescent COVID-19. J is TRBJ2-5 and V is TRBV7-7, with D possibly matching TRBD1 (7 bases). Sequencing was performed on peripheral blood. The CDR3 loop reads CASSLTGGGFGETQYF. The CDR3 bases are TGTGCCAGCAGCTTAACAGGAGGGGGCTTTGGGGAGACCCAGTACTTC.